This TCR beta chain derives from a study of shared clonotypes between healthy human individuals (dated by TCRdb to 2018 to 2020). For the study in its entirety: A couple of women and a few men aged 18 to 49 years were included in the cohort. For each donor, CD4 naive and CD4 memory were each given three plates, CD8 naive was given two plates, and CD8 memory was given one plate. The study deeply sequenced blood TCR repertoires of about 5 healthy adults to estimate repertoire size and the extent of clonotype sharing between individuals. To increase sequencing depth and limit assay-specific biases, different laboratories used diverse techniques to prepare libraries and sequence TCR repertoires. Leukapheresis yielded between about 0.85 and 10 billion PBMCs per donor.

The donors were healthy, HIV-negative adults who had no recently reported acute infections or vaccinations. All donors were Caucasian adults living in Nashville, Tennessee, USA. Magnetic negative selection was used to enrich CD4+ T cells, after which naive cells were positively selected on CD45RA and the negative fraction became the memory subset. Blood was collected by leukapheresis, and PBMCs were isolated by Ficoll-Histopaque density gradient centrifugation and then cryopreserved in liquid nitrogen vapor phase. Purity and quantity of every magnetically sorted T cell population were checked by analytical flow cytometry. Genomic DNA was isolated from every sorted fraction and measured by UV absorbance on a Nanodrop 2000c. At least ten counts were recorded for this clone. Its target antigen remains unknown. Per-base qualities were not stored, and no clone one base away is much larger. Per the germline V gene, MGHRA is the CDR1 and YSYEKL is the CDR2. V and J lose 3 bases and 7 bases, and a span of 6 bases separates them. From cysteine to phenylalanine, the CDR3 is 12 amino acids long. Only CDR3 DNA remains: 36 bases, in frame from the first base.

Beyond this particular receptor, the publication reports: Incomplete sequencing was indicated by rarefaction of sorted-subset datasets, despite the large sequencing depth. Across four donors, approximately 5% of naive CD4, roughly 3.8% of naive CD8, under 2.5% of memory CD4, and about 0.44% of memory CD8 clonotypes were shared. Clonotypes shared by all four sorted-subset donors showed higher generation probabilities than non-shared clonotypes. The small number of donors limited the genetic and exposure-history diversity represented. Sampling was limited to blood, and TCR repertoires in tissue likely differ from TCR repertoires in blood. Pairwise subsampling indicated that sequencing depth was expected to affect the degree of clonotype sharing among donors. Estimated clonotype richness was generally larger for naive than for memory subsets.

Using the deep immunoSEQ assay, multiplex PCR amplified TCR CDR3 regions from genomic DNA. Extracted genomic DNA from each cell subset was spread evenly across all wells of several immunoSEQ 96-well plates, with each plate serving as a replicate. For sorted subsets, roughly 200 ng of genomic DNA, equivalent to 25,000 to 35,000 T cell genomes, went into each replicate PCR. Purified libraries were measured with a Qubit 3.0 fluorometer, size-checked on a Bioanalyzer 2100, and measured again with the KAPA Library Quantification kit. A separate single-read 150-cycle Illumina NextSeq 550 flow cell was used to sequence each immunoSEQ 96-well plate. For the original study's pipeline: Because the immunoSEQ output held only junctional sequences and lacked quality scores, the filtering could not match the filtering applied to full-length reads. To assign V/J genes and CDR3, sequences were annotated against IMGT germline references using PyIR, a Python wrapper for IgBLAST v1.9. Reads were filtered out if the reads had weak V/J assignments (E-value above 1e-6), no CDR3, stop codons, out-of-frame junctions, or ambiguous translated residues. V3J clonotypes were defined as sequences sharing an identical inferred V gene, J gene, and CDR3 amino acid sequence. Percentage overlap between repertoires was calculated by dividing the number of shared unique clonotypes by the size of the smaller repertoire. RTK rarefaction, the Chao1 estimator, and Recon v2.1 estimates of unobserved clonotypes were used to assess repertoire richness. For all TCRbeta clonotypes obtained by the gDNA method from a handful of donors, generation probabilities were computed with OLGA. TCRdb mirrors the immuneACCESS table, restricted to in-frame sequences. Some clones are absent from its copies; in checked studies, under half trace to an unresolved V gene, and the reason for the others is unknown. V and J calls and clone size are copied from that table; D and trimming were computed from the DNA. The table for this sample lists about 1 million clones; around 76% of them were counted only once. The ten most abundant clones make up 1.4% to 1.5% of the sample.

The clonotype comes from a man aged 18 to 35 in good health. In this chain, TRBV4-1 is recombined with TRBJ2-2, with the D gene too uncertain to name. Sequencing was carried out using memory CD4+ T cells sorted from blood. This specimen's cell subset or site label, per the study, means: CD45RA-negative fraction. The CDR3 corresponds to CASSHLDGELFF. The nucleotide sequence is TGCGCCAGCAGCCATCTCGACGGGGAGCTGTTTTTT.